This TCR beta chain derives from a study of blood T cell repertoires in COVID-19. Study at large: The origin of the acute and convalescent COVID-19 samples was the United States, Italy and Spain. Sources were T cells, B-cell-depleted T cells, or PBMCs; the material itself was cDNA or gDNA.

The CDR3 has 14 residues. The J segment lost 0 bases and the V segment lost 8 bases, leaving 6 bases of the junction unmatched. CDR1 and CDR2 (germline): MNHEY, SVGAGI. Sequencing used immunoSEQ multiplex PCR; TCRdb keeps in-frame clones, though not all of them. The sample shows around 200,000 clones, more than 75% of them seen only once. This study enrolled people aged about 18 to 95 from around 25 US geographic areas. Participant-reported clinical history was the basis for cohort assignment. This receptor was identified in a woman aged 40 to 50 with acute COVID-19. V gene TRBV6-5 combines with J gene TRBJ1-1, with TRBD1 matching over 7 bases. The specimen was PBMCs or T cells enriched from blood (not recorded which). The CDR3 DNA reads as TGTGCCAGCTATCCCGACAGGGTGAACACTGAAGCTTTCTTT. Translation: CASYPDRVNTEAFF.